Following are 10 T cell receptor beta chains from one sample sequenced in a study of shared clonotypes between healthy human individuals. Profiling relied on immunoSEQ multiplex PCR, and the TCRdb table lists in-frame clones only, not all of them. The sample carries fewer than 400,000 clones, over 65% recorded once. The sample was memory CD4+ T cells sorted from blood. Sample subset: CD45RA-negative fraction. These receptors were collected from a man under 40 in good health.

The V call is TRBV4-3, the J call TRBJ2-7; 9 nucleotides align to TRBD2. V was clipped by 3 bases and J by 3 bases; unmatched bases: 3. The germline CDR1 and CDR2 sequences are LGHNA and YSLEER. The length of the CDR3 is 14 residues. The CDR3 protein is CASSHQRGDYEQYF. CDR3 nucleotide sequence: TGCGCCAGCAGCCATCAGCGGGGGGACTACGAGCAGTACTTC.

As for this clone: The sample carries other DNA sequences with the same CDR3. This sequence joins TRBV5-1 and TRBJ1-4; D gene ambiguous. This CDR3 spans 14 amino acids. V lost 0 bases and J 4 bases, leaving 7 bases between the germline ends. In germline, CDR1 is SGHRS, CDR2 YFSETQ. The CDR3 sequence: CASSLGQFNEKLFF. The CDR3 DNA reads as TGCGCCAGCAGCTTGGGTCAGTTTAATGAAAAACTGTTTTTT.

The chain couples TRBV14 to TRBJ2-1; 14 bases agree with TRBD2. V was clipped by 1 base and J by 6 bases; unmatched bases: 5. The CDR3 contains 17 residues. Germline CDR1 reads SGHDN; CDR2 reads FVKESK. CDR3 sequence: CASSQVPGTSGSNEQFF. CDR3 nucleotide sequence: TGTGCCAGCAGCCAAGTACCCGGGACTAGCGGGAGCAATGAGCAGTTCTTC.

This rearrangement joins TRBV9 to TRBJ2-1; D is unresolved. Germline CDR1 reads SGDLS; CDR2 reads YYNGEE. The V gene lost 2 bases and the J gene lost 1 base, with 13 bases spanning the gap. CDR3 size: 16 residues. For the CDR3, the DNA is TGTGCCAGCAGCGTCCATGCTGCGAGTTCCTACAATGAGCAGTTCTTC. This sequence encodes CASSVHAASSYNEQFF.

The chain has TRBV5-4 and TRBJ1-1, with D possibly TRBD1 on 5 matching bases. Germline V lookup: CDR1 SGHNT, CDR2 YYREEE (reference sequence). V lost 0 bases and J lost 0, with 9 bases in between. The CDR3 is made up of 15 amino acids. The CDR3 protein is CASSLEVGVNTEAFF. The CDR3 nucleotides read TGTGCCAGCAGCTTGGAGGTGGGGGTGAACACTGAAGCTTTCTTT.

The genes are TRBV28 and TRBJ2-1; a possible D gene is TRBD2 (6 bases). The CDR3 consists of 13 residues. CDR1 is MDHEN and CDR2 is SYDVKM in the germline V gene. V was shortened by 6 bases and J by 7 bases, with 13 bases between the two germline ends. The CDR3 region has the DNA TGTGCCAGCAGCGGGAGCCCTACTAATGAGCAGTTCTTC. It encodes CASSGSPTNEQFF.

The chain has TRBV19 and TRBJ2-5; no reliable D call. The CDR3 has 16 amino acids. Germline-derived CDR1 and CDR2 are LNHDA and SQIVND (reference sequence). V was trimmed by 1 base and J by 6 bases, leaving 18 bases between them. CDR3 amino acids: CASSIGSEFWEKTQYF. The CDR3 DNA reads TGTGCCAGTAGTATAGGATCGGAGTTTTGGGAAAAGACCCAGTACTTC.

The CDR3 DNA reads TGTGCCAGCACCGACAGTCAGGGGAGCGGAGAGACCCAGTACTTC. This translates into CASTDSQGSGETQYF. J is TRBJ2-5 and V is TRBV25-1, with a weak D call TRBD1 (6 bases). Trimming removed 7 bases at V and 4 bases at J, with 19 bases between. Germline CDR1 reads MGHDK; CDR2 reads SYGVNS. This CDR3 contains 15 residues. Using reference TRBV25-1 and TRBJ2-5 for the parts outside the CDR3, the full variable domain is EADIYQTPRYLVIGTGKKITLECSQTMGHDKMYWYQQDPGMELHLIHYSYGVNSTEKGDLSSESTVSRIRTEHFPLTLESARPSHTSQYLCASTDSQGSGETQYFGPGTRLLVL.

This chain links TRBV5-4 with TRBJ2-3, with 9 bases that match TRBD1. Germline trimming cut 0 bases from V and 3 bases from J; bases unmatched to any gene: 2. Germline CDR1 SGHNT, CDR2 YYREEE (reference sequence). The CDR3 runs 15 residues. CDR3 residues: CASSLDRGRTDTQYF. In nucleotides, the CDR3 is TGTGCCAGCAGCTTGGACAGGGGGCGGACAGATACGCAGTATTTT. The whole variable domain, filled in from reference TRBV5-4 and TRBJ2-3, reads ETGVTQSPTHLIKTRGQQVTLRCSSQSGHNTVSWYQQALGQGPQFIFQYYREEENGRGNFPPRFSGLQFPNYSSELNVNALELDDSALYLCASSLDRGRTDTQYFGPGTRLTVL.

This clone appeared once. The chain employs TRBV7-3 and TRBJ2-1; 16 positions agree with TRBD2. The CDR3 sequence is 18 residues long. V was clipped by 4 bases and J by 6 bases; unmatched bases: 9. CDR1 SGHTA and CDR2 FQGTGA come from the germline V gene. CDR3 in amino acids: CASSSPGLAGGEGNEQFF. For the CDR3, the DNA is TGTGCCAGCAGCTCCCCGGGACTAGCGGGAGGGGAGGGCAATGAGCAGTTCTTC.